This is a list of T cell receptor beta chains from one sample in a study of blood T cells in healthy people across ages. Via MiXCR, TCRdb re-called the 5' RACE reads, giving one row per CDR3 protein. The sample lists 600,000 to 800,000 distinct CDR3 sequences, 21% occurring once. Sequencing was carried out using blood. The receptors were gathered from a man between 65 and 85 years old in good health. Both conserved end residues are part of each CDR3. Each record gives: J gene, clone size, V gene, D gene, CDR3 protein, CDR3 DNA. D genes are given only for firm matches. Size is stated for part of the rows, as once, few or many counts, or as a class when the clone is expanded.

j_gene: TRBJ1-4; abundance: many; v_gene: TRBV4-2; d_gene: NA; CDR3aa: CASSQDYEKLFF; CDR3nt: TGTGCCAGCAGCCAAGATTATGAAAAACTGTTTTTT
j_gene: TRBJ2-5; abundance: NA; v_gene: TRBV3-1; d_gene: NA; CDR3aa: CASSPWTAPETQYF; CDR3nt: TGTGCCAGCAGCCCGTGGACAGCCCCGGAGACCCAGTACTTC
j_gene: TRBJ1-1; abundance: few; v_gene: TRBV20-1; d_gene: NA; CDR3aa: CSARGMGTEAFF; CDR3nt: TGCAGTGCTAGGGGGATGGGCACTGAAGCTTTCTTT
j_gene: TRBJ2-1; abundance: NA; v_gene: TRBV2; d_gene: NA; CDR3aa: CASKDSLGEQFF; CDR3nt: TGTGCCAGCAAGGACAGCCTGGGTGAGCAGTTCTTC
j_gene: TRBJ1-1; abundance: NA; v_gene: TRBV21-1; d_gene: NA; CDR3aa: CASSNSDRDRDGTEAFF; CDR3nt: TGTGCCAGCAGCAACTCGGACCGGGACAGGGACGGCACTGAAGCTTTCTTT
j_gene: TRBJ2-7; abundance: NA; v_gene: TRBV28; d_gene: NA; CDR3aa: CASSTLGRRYEQYF; CDR3nt: TGTGCCAGCTCCACCCTGGGGAGAAGATACGAGCAGTACTTC
j_gene: TRBJ1-2; abundance: few; v_gene: TRBV6-2/TRBV6-3; d_gene: NA; CDR3aa: CASSYNDRPNYGYTF; CDR3nt: TGTGCCAGCAGTTACAACGACAGGCCTAACTATGGCTACACCTTC
j_gene: TRBJ1-1; abundance: NA; v_gene: TRBV3-1; d_gene: NA; CDR3aa: CASSPVEGVTEAFF; CDR3nt: TGTGCCAGCAGCCCGGTGGAGGGAGTTACTGAAGCTTTCTTT
j_gene: TRBJ2-1; abundance: NA; v_gene: TRBV5-1; d_gene: NA; CDR3aa: CASSLGEFNEQFF; CDR3nt: TGCGCCAGCAGCTTGGGGGAGTTCAATGAGCAGTTCTTC
j_gene: TRBJ2-3; abundance: NA; v_gene: TRBV6-2/TRBV6-3; d_gene: TRBD2; CDR3aa: CASSYTVGLAGDTQYF; CDR3nt: TGTGCCAGCAGTTACACCGTCGGACTAGCTGGAGATACGCAGTATTTT
j_gene: TRBJ2-5; abundance: NA; v_gene: TRBV7-2; d_gene: NA; CDR3aa: CASSSSLETQYF; CDR3nt: TGTGCCAGCAGCTCATCGTTGGAGACCCAGTACTTC
j_gene: TRBJ2-7; abundance: few; v_gene: TRBV27; d_gene: TRBD2; CDR3aa: CASSRAGYSYEQYF; CDR3nt: TGTGCCAGCAGTCGAGCGGGATACTCCTACGAGCAGTACTTC
j_gene: TRBJ2-4; abundance: few; v_gene: TRBV29-1; d_gene: NA; CDR3aa: CSVEVSGTAKNIQYF; CDR3nt: TGCAGCGTTGAGGTATCGGGCACAGCCAAAAACATTCAGTACTTC
j_gene: TRBJ2-1; abundance: NA; v_gene: TRBV4-3; d_gene: TRBD2; CDR3aa: CASSQGGTSGRGEQFF; CDR3nt: TGCGCCAGCAGCCAAGGTGGGACTAGCGGGAGAGGTGAGCAGTTCTTC
j_gene: TRBJ2-3; abundance: once; v_gene: TRBV20-1; d_gene: NA; CDR3aa: CSARTTDTDTQYF; CDR3nt: TGCAGTGCACGAACGACAGACACAGATACGCAGTATTTT
j_gene: TRBJ1-1; abundance: NA; v_gene: TRBV28; d_gene: NA; CDR3aa: CASSFPGGNTEAFF; CDR3nt: TGTGCCAGCAGTTTTCCGGGAGGGAACACTGAAGCTTTCTTT
j_gene: TRBJ1-1; abundance: NA; v_gene: TRBV15; d_gene: NA; CDR3aa: CATSRDLGVNPEAFF; CDR3nt: TGTGCCACCAGCAGAGATCTAGGAGTGAACCCTGAAGCTTTCTTT
j_gene: TRBJ1-4; abundance: NA; v_gene: TRBV12-3/TRBV12-4; d_gene: TRBD1; CDR3aa: CASRPRDSSNEKLFF; CDR3nt: TGTGCCAGCAGACCTAGGGACAGCTCGAATGAAAAACTGTTTTTT
j_gene: TRBJ2-5; abundance: NA; v_gene: TRBV27; d_gene: TRBD2; CDR3aa: CASSPTTSGTETQYF; CDR3nt: TGTGCCAGCAGCCCTACGACTAGCGGGACAGAGACCCAGTACTTC
j_gene: TRBJ2-7; abundance: NA; v_gene: TRBV18; d_gene: TRBD1; CDR3aa: CASSSGQGEQYF; CDR3nt: TGTGCCAGCTCATCCGGACAGGGCGAGCAGTACTTC
j_gene: TRBJ1-1; abundance: NA; v_gene: TRBV20-1; d_gene: NA; CDR3aa: CSARDALIPGGAFF; CDR3nt: TGCAGTGCTAGAGACGCACTCATTCCCGGAGGAGCTTTCTTT
j_gene: TRBJ1-6; abundance: NA; v_gene: TRBV14; d_gene: TRBD1; CDR3aa: CASSQVVLGTGLSPLHF; CDR3nt: TGTGCCAGCAGCCAAGTGGTTCTCGGGACAGGGCTTTCACCCCTCCACTTT
j_gene: TRBJ1-5; abundance: NA; v_gene: TRBV7-2; d_gene: NA; CDR3aa: CASRPTSGGDQPQHF; CDR3nt: TGTGCCAGCAGGCCGACCTCCGGGGGAGATCAGCCCCAGCATTTT
j_gene: TRBJ2-5; abundance: NA; v_gene: TRBV28; d_gene: NA; CDR3aa: CASSLPGTNQETQYF; CDR3nt: TGTGCCAGCAGTTTGCCCGGGACAAACCAAGAGACCCAGTACTTC
j_gene: TRBJ2-7; abundance: NA; v_gene: TRBV20-1; d_gene: NA; CDR3aa: CSASGRVSSYEQYF; CDR3nt: TGCAGTGCTAGCGGCAGGGTCAGCTCCTACGAGCAGTACTTC
j_gene: TRBJ2-7; abundance: NA; v_gene: TRBV12-2; d_gene: NA; CDR3aa: CASRLGDRERYEQYF; CDR3nt: TGTGCAAGTCGCTTAGGGGACAGGGAGAGGTACGAGCAGTACTTC
j_gene: TRBJ2-7; abundance: NA; v_gene: TRBV21-1; d_gene: NA; CDR3aa: CASSKAQGGTQYF; CDR3nt: TGTGCCAGCAGCAAAGCTCAGGGCGGGACGCAGTACTTC
j_gene: TRBJ2-5; abundance: few; v_gene: TRBV4-1; d_gene: NA; CDR3aa: CASSQGDLSTGQETQYF; CDR3nt: TGCGCCAGCAGCCAAGGAGACCTCTCGACAGGTCAAGAGACCCAGTACTTC
j_gene: TRBJ2-5; abundance: few; v_gene: TRBV3-1; d_gene: NA; CDR3aa: CASTLDEETQYF; CDR3nt: TGTGCCAGCACTCTTGATGAAGAGACCCAGTACTTC
j_gene: TRBJ1-2; abundance: few; v_gene: TRBV12-3/TRBV12-4; d_gene: NA; CDR3aa: CASSLGTTNFNYGYTF; CDR3nt: TGTGCCAGCAGTTTGGGGACCACGAACTTTAACTATGGCTACACCTTC
j_gene: TRBJ2-2; abundance: NA; v_gene: TRBV7-9; d_gene: NA; CDR3aa: CASSPQRGFHTGELFF; CDR3nt: TGTGCCAGCAGCCCTCAAAGGGGATTTCACACCGGGGAGCTGTTTTTT
j_gene: TRBJ2-6; abundance: NA; v_gene: TRBV28; d_gene: NA; CDR3aa: CASSLNGVGANVLTF; CDR3nt: TGTGCCAGCAGTTTAAACGGGGTTGGGGCCAACGTCCTGACTTTC
j_gene: TRBJ2-7; abundance: NA; v_gene: TRBV6-5; d_gene: NA; CDR3aa: CASSYYTRQEQYF; CDR3nt: TGTGCCAGCAGTTACTATACCCGGCAGGAGCAGTACTTC
j_gene: TRBJ2-3; abundance: few; v_gene: TRBV12-3/TRBV12-4; d_gene: NA; CDR3aa: CASILGGAYTDTQYF; CDR3nt: TGTGCCAGCATCTTGGGCGGGGCGTACACAGATACGCAGTATTTT
j_gene: TRBJ2-4; abundance: few; v_gene: TRBV7-3; d_gene: TRBD2; CDR3aa: CASSPGTSGGTAKNIQYF; CDR3nt: TGTGCCAGCAGCCCAGGGACTAGCGGGGGAACAGCCAAAAACATTCAGTACTTC
j_gene: TRBJ2-3; abundance: NA; v_gene: TRBV5-1; d_gene: TRBD2; CDR3aa: CASSSTSGGNTDTQYF; CDR3nt: TGCGCCAGCAGCTCGACTAGCGGGGGAAACACAGATACGCAGTATTTT
j_gene: TRBJ1-5; abundance: NA; v_gene: TRBV29-1; d_gene: NA; CDR3aa: CSFGRDKILPGQPQHF; CDR3nt: TGCAGCTTTGGCCGAGACAAGATCCTTCCAGGTCAACCCCAGCATTTT
j_gene: TRBJ2-7; abundance: few; v_gene: TRBV14; d_gene: NA; CDR3aa: CASSQQAGSTYEQYF; CDR3nt: TGTGCCAGCAGCCAACAGGCAGGCAGTACCTACGAGCAGTACTTC
j_gene: TRBJ2-1; abundance: NA; v_gene: TRBV20-1; d_gene: NA; CDR3aa: CSASRGLDFRSSYNEQFF; CDR3nt: TGCAGTGCCAGCCGGGGACTGGACTTCCGAAGCTCCTACAATGAGCAGTTCTTC
j_gene: TRBJ2-2; abundance: NA; v_gene: TRBV7-6; d_gene: TRBD2; CDR3aa: CASSSTAGDTGELFF; CDR3nt: TGTGCCAGCAGCTCGACTGCGGGGGACACCGGGGAGCTGTTTTTT
j_gene: TRBJ2-7; abundance: many; v_gene: TRBV28; d_gene: TRBD2; CDR3aa: CASTSGTYEQYF; CDR3nt: TGTGCCTCCACTAGCGGGACCTACGAGCAGTACTTC
j_gene: TRBJ1-5; abundance: few; v_gene: TRBV6-5; d_gene: NA; CDR3aa: CASSPAGPQPQHF; CDR3nt: TGTGCCAGCAGTCCCGCGGGCCCTCAGCCCCAGCATTTT
j_gene: TRBJ1-4; abundance: few; v_gene: TRBV2; d_gene: TRBD1; CDR3aa: CASRTDRVEEKLFF; CDR3nt: TGTGCCAGCAGAACGGACAGGGTCGAGGAAAAACTGTTTTTT
j_gene: TRBJ2-3; abundance: NA; v_gene: TRBV7-2; d_gene: NA; CDR3aa: CASRPWPGATDTQYF; CDR3nt: TGTGCCAGCAGACCCTGGCCGGGGGCCACAGATACGCAGTATTTT
j_gene: TRBJ2-5; abundance: NA; v_gene: TRBV20-1; d_gene: NA; CDR3aa: CSARDLVQETQYF; CDR3nt: TGCAGTGCTAGAGATCTCGTCCAAGAGACCCAGTACTTC
j_gene: TRBJ2-5; abundance: NA; v_gene: TRBV20-1; d_gene: TRBD2; CDR3aa: CSADPGTSGRNTQYF; CDR3nt: TGCAGTGCGGACCCCGGGACTAGCGGGAGAAATACCCAGTACTTC
j_gene: TRBJ2-3; abundance: NA; v_gene: TRBV7-2; d_gene: TRBD2; CDR3aa: CASSLEPSGKDTQYF; CDR3nt: TGTGCCAGCAGCTTAGAACCTAGCGGGAAAGATACGCAGTATTTT
j_gene: TRBJ2-7; abundance: NA; v_gene: TRBV6-1; d_gene: TRBD2; CDR3aa: CASNMRAGGSSEQYF; CDR3nt: TGTGCCAGCAATATGCGAGCGGGAGGCTCCTCAGAGCAGTACTTC
j_gene: TRBJ2-5; abundance: NA; v_gene: TRBV6-5; d_gene: NA; CDR3aa: CASSPTRSGEQYF; CDR3nt: TGTGCCAGCAGCCCGACTAGGTCGGGGGAGCAGTACTTC
j_gene: TRBJ2-1; abundance: NA; v_gene: TRBV9; d_gene: NA; CDR3aa: CASSARGANTYNEQFF; CDR3nt: TGTGCCAGCAGCGCCCGAGGGGCGAATACTTACAATGAGCAGTTCTTC